This is a list of T cell receptor beta chains from one sample in a study of T cells expressing NK-cell markers. TCRdb reanalyzed the 5' RACE reads, giving one entry per CDR3 protein sequence and no DNA. The repertoire table contains 450,000 to 600,000 distinct CDR3 sequences. Sequencing was performed on blood T cells: a sorted CD56 or NKG2C T cell subset, CD4+ or CD8+ T cells, or bulk PBMC T cells (not recorded which). The receptors derive from a man in his late teens or twenties in good health. Both conserved end residues are part of each CDR3.

cdr3_aa	j_call	v_call
CASSLRGRLFNEQFF	TRBJ2-1	TRBV7-8
CSAPDLTGYEQYF	TRBJ2-7	TRBV20-1
CASSKSEKETQYF	TRBJ2-5	TRBV25-1
CASTTYLGSGNTIYF	TRBJ1-3	TRBV27
CASSLQGRSQPQHF	TRBJ1-5	TRBV12-3/TRBV12-4
CAISGGGKAEQFF	TRBJ2-1	TRBV10-3
CASSQEWVDSTYYEQYF	TRBJ2-7	TRBV4-3
CASSLEVSGRGYEQYF	TRBJ2-7	TRBV5-1
CAIRVGKEKLFF	TRBJ1-4	TRBV12-3/TRBV12-4
CASSLTGPSYEQYF	TRBJ2-7	TRBV7-9
CASSQGYGPRVEAFF	TRBJ1-1	TRBV3-1
CASSPMGHENGYTF	TRBJ1-2	TRBV12-3/TRBV12-4